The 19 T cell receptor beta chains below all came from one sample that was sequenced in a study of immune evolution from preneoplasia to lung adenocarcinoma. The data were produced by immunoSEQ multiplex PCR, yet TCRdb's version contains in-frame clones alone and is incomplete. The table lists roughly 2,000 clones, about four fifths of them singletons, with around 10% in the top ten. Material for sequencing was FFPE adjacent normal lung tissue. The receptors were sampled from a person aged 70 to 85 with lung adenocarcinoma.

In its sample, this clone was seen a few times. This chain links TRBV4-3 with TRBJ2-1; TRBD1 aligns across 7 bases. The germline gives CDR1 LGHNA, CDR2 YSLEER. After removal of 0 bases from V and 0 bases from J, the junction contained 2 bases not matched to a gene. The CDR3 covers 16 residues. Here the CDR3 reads CASSQDGTVSYNEQFF. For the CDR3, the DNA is TGCGCCAGCAGCCAAGATGGGACAGTCTCCTACAATGAGCAGTTCTTC.

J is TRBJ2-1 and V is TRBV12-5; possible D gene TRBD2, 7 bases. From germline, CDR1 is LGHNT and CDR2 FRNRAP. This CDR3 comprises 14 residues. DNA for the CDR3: TGTGCGACCCTCGACGGGGGGCGCGACAATGAGCAGTTCTTC. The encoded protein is CATLDGGRDNEQFF.

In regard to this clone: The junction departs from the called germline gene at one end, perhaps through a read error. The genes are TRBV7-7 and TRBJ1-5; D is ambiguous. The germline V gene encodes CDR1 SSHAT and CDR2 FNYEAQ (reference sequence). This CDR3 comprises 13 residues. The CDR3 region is CASSPGGNQPQHF. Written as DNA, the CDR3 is TGTGCTAGCAGCCCCGGCGGCAATCAGCCCCAGCATTTT.

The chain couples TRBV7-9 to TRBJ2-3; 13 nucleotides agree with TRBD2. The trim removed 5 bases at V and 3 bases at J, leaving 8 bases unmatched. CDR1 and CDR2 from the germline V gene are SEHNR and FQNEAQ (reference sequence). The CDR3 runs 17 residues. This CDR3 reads CASSGQGLAGATDTQYF. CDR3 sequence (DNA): TGTGCCAGCAGCGGACAAGGACTAGCGGGAGCTACAGATACGCAGTATTTT.

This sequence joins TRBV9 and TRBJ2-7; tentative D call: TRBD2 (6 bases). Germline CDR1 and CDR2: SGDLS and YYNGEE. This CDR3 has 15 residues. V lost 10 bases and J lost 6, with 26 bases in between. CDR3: CAGTPLTDLRGEQYF. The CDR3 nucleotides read TGTGCCGGCACGCCACTAACCGATCTGCGGGGCGAGCAGTACTTC.

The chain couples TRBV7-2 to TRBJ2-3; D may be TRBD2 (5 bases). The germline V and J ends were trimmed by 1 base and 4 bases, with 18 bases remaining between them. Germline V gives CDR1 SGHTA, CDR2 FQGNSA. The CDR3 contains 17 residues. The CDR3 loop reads CASSLVFPGGRPDTQYF. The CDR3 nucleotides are TGTGCCAGCAGCTTAGTGTTTCCAGGAGGTCGCCCAGATACGCAGTATTTT.

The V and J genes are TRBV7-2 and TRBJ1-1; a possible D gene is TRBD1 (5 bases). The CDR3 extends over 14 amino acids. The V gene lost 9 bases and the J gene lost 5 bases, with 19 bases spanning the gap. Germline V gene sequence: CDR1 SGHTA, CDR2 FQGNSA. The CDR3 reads CASSFGAGWTEAFF. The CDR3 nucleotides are TGTGCCAGTAGTTTCGGGGCAGGGTGGACTGAAGCTTTCTTT.

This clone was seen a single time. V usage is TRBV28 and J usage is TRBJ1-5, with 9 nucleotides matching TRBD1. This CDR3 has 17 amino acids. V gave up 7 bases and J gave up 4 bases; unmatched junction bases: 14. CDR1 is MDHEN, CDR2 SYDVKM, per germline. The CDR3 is CASTPQRGTGYNQPQHF. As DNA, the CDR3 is TGTGCCAGCACCCCCCAACGCGGGACAGGGTATAATCAGCCCCAGCATTTT.

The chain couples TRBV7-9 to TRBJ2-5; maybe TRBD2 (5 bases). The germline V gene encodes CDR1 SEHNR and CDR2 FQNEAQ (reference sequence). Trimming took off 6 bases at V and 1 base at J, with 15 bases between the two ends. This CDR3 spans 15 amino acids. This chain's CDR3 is CASSYYAGGQETQYF. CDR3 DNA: TGTGCCAGCAGTTATTACGCTGGAGGCCAAGAGACCCAGTACTTC.

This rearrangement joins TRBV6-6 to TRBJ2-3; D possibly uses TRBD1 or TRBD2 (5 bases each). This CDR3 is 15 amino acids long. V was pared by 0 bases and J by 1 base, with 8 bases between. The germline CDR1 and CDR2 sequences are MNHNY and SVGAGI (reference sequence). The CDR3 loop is CASSYSGTGTDTQYF. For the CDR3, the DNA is TGTGCCAGCAGTTACTCAGGGACCGGCACAGATACGCAGTATTTT.

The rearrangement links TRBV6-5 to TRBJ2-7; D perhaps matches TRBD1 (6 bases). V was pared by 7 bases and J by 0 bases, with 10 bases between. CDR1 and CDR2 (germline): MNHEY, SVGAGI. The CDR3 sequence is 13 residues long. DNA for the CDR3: TGTGCCAGCACTAACAGGGCCTCCTACGAGCAGTACTTC. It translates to CASTNRASYEQYF.

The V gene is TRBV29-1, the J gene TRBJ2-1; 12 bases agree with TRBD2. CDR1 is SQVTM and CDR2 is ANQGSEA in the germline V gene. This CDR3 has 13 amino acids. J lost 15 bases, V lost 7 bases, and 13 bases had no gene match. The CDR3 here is CSAETSGSKGMFF. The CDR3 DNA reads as TGCAGCGCGGAGACTAGCGGGAGTAAGGGCATGTTCTTC.

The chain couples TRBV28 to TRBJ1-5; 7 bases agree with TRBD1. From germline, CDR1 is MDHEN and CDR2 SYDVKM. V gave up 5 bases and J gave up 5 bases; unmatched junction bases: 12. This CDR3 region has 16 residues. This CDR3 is CASSRPGTENYQPQHF. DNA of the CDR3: TGTGCCAGCAGTCGCCCCGGGACAGAGAATTATCAGCCCCAGCATTTT. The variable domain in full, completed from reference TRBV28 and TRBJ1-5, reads DVKVTQSSRYLVKRTGEKVFLECVQDMDHENMFWYRQDPGLGLRLIYFSYDVKMKEKGDIPEGYSVSREKKERFSLILESASTNQTSMYLCASSRPGTENYQPQHFGDGTRLSIL.

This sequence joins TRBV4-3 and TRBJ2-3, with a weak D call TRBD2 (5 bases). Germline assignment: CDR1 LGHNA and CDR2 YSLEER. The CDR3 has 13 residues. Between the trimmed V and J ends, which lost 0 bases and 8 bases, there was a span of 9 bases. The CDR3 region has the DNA TGCGCCAGCAGCCAAGAAGGAAGCGGTACGCAGTATTTT. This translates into CASSQEGSGTQYF.

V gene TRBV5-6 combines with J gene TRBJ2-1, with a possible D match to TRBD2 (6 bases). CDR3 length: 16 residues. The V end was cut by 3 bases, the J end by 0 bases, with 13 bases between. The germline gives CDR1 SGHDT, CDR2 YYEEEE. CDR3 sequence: CASSSTSGVSYNEQFF. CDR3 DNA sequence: TGTGCCAGCAGCTCCACGTCGGGAGTCTCCTACAATGAGCAGTTCTTC.

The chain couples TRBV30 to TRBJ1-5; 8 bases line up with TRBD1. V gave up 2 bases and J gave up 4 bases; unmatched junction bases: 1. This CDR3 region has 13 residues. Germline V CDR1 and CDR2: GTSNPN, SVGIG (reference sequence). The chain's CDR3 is CAWSTGGNQPQHF. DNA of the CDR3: TGTGCCTGGAGTACAGGGGGGAATCAGCCCCAGCATTTT.

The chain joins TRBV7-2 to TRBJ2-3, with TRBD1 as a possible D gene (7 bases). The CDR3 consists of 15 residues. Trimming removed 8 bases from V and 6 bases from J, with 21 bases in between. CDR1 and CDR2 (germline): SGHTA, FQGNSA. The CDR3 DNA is TGTGCCAGCGAGACAGGGACTGGGACATCTGATACGCAGTATTTT. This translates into CASETGTGTSDTQYF.

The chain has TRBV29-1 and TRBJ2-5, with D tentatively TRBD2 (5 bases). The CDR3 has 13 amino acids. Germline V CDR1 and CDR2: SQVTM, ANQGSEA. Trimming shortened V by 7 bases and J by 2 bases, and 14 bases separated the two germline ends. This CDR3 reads CSDRFSGQETQYF. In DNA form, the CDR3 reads TGCAGCGACCGCTTTTCGGGACAAGAGACCCAGTACTTC.

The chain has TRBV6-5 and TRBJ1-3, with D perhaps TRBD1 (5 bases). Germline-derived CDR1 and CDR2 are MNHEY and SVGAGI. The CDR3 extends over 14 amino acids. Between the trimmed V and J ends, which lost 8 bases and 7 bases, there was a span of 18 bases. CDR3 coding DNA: TGTGCCAGCGGGGTAGACGACAGTTGGAACACCATATATTTT. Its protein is CASGVDDSWNTIYF.